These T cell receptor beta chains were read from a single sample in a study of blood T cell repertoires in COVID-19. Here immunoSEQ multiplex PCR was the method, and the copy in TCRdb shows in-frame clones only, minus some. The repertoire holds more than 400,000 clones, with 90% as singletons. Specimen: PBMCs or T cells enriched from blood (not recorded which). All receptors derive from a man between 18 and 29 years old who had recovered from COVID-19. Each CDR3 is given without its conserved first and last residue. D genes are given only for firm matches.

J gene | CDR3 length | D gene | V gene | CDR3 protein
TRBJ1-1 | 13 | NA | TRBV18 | ASSPQLLMNTEAF
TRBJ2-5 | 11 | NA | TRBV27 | ASSPGTLETQY
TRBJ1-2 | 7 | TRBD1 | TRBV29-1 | SVEQGGI
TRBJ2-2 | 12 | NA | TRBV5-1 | ASSLVLAAGELF
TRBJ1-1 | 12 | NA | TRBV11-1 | ASSFTSGDTEAF
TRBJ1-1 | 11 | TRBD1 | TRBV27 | ATGDRVNTEAF
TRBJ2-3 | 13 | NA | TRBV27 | ASSLGTRNTDTQY
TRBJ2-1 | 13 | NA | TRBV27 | ASSSARENYNEQF
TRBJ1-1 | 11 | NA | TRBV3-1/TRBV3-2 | ASSLSGNTEAF
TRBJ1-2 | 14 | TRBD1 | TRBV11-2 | ASSPDRGGRSGGYT
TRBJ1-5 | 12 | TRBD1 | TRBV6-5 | ASIGTGAGQPQH
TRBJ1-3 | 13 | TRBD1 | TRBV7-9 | ASSFPGQGKNTIY
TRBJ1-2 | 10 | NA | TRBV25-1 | ASSEYGGGYT
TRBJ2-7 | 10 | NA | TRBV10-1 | ASRRRDYEQY
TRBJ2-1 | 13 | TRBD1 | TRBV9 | ASSVGGTGFNEQF
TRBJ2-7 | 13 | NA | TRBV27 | ASSGRGQFSYEQY
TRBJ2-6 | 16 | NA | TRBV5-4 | ASSAYRVTTSGANVLT
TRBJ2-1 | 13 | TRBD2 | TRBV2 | ASKIGGGLNNEQF
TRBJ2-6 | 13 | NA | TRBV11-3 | ASSSTGTLANVLT
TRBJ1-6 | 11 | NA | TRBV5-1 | ASSLAGNSPLH
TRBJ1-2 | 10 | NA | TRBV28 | ASSATNYGYT
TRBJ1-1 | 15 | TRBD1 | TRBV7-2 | ASSLGPTGGWNTEAF
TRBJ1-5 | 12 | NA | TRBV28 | ASSLGTLHQPQH
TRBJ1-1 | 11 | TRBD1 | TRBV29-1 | SATGQKNTEAF
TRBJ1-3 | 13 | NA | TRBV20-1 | SASGKTLGGNTIY
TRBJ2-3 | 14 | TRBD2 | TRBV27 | ASSSGLAGASDTQY
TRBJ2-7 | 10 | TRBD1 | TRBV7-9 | ASKTGVNEQY
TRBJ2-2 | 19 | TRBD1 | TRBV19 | ASSRIPTAGTGGGRNGELF
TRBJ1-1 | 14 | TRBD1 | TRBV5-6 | ASSLIRGQGGTEAF
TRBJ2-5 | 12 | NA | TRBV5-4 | ASSPGTKQETQY
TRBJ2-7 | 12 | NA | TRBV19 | ASSIAGEPYEQY
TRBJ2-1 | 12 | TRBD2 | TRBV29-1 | SVLLAGTNNEQF
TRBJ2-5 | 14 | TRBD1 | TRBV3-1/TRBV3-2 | ASSYQAGQGRETQY
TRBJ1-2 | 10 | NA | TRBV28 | ASRTGLYGYT
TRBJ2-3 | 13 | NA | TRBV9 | ASSVRLGMTDTQY
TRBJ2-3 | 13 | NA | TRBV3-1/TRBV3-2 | ASSQAGVLGDTQY
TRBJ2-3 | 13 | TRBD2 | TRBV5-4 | ASSYSGGNTDTQY
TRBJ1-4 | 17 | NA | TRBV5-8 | ASSPLQRLSGRAKEKLF
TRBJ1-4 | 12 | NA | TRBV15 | ATSVNPQEGKLF
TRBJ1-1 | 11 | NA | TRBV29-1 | SVEVGANTEAF
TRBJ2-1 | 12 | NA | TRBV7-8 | ASSFSSSYNEQF
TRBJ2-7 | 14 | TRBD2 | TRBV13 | ASSLRPGLAGVEQY
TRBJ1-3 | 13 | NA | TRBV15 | ATSRGMGTGNTIY
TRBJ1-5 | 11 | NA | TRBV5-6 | ASSLGRTNPQH
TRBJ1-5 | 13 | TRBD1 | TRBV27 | ASSLGTGDSQPQH
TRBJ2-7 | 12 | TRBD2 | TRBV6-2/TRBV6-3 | ASSGTSGTYEQY
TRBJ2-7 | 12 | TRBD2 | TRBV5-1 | ASSLGREGGEQY
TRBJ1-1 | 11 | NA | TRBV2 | ASSELANTEAF
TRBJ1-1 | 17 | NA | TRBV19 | ASSIQSIDTLRVGTEAF
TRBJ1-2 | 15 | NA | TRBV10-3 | AINRRHESGTREGYT
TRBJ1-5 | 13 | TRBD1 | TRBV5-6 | ASSSWTGANQPQH
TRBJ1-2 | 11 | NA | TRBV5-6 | ASSSNKRHGYT
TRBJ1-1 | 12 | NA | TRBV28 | ASSITTDNTEAF